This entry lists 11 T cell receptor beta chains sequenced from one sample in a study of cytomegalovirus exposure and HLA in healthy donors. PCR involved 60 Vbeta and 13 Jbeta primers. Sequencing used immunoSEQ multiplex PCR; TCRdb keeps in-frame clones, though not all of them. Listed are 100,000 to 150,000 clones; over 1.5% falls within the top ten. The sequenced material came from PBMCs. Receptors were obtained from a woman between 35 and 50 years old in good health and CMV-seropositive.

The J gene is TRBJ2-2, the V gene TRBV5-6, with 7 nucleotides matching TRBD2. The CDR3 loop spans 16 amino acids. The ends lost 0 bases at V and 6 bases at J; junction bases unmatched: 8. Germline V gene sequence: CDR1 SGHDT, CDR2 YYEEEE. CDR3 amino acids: CASSLGGSFVSGELFF. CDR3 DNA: TGTGCCAGCAGCTTGGGCGGGAGCTTTGTCTCCGGGGAGCTGTTTTTT.

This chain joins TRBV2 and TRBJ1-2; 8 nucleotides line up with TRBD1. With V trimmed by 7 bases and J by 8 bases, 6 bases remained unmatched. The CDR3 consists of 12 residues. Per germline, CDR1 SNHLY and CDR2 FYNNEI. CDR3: CASKGTGLGYTF. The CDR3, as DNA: TGTGCCAGCAAAGGGACAGGATTAGGCTACACCTTC.

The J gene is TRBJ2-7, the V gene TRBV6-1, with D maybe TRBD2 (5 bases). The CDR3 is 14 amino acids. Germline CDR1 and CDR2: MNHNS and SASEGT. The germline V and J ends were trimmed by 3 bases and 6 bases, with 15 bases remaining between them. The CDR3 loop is CASSDLPNGSEQYF. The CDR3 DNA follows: TGTGCCAGCAGTGATCTGCCAAATGGGAGCGAGCAGTACTTC.

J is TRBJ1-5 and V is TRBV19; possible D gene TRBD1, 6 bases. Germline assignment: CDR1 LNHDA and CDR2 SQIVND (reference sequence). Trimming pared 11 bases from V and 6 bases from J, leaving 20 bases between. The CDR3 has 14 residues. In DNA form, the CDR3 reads TGTGCCGGGGGGGTTCGGGGCAGGGGTCAGCCCCAGCATTTT. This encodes CAGGVRGRGQPQHF.

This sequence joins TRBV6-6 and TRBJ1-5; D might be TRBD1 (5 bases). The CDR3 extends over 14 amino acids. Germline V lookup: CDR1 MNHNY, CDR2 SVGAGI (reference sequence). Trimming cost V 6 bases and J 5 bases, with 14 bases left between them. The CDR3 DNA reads TGTGCCAGCAGCCTTCCGGGGGTTCATCAGCCCCAGCATTTT. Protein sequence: CASSLPGVHQPQHF.

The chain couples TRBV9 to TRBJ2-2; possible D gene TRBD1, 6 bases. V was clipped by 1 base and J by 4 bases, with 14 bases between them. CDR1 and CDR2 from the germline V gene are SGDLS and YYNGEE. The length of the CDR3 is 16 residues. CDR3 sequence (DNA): TGTGCCAGCAGCGTATTCAACAGGGTGGGCACCGGGGAGCTGTTTTTT. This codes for CASSVFNRVGTGELFF. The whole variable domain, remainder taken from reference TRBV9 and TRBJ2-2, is DSGVTQTPKHLITATGQRVTLRCSPRSGDLSVYWYQQSLDQGLQFLIQYYNGEERAKGNILERFSAQQFPDLHSELNLSSLELGDSALYFCASSVFNRVGTGELFFGEGSRLTVL.

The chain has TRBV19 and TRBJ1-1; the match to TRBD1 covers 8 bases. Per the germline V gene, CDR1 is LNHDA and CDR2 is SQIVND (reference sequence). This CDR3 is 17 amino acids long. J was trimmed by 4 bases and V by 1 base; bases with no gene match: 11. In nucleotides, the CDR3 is TGTGCCAGTAGTATAGGCCCCGGACAGGGTAAGAGCACTGAAGCTTTCTTT. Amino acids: CASSIGPGQGKSTEAFF. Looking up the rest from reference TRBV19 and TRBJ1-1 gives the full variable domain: DGGITQSPKYLFRKEGQNVTLSCEQNLNHDAMYWYRQDPGQGLRLIYYSQIVNDFQKGDIAEGYSVSREKKESFPLTVTSAQKNPTAFYLCASSIGPGQGKSTEAFFGQGTRLTVV.

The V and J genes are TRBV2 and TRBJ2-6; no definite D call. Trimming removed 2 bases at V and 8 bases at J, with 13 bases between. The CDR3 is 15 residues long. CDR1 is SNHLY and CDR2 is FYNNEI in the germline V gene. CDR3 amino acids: CASSEYWQASNVLTF. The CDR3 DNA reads TGTGCCAGCAGTGAATATTGGCAGGCCTCCAACGTCCTGACTTTC. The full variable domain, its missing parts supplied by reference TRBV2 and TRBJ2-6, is EPEVTQTPSHQVTQMGQEVILRCVPISNHLYFYWYRQILGQKVEFLVSFYNNEISEKSEIFDDQFSVERPDGSNFTLKIRSTKLEDSAMYFCASSEYWQASNVLTFGAGSRLTVL.

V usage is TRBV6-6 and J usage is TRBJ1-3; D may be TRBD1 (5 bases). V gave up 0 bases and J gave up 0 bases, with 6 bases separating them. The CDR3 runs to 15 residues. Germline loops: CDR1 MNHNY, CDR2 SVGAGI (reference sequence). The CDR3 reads CASSYSGGSGNTIYF. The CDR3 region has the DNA TGTGCCAGCAGTTACTCGGGGGGCTCTGGAAACACCATATATTTT.

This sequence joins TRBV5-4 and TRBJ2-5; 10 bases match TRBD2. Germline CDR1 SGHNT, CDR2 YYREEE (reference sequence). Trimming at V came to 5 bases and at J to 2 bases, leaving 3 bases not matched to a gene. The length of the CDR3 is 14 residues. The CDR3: CASSPTSGQETQYF. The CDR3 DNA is TGTGCCAGCAGTCCGACTAGCGGGCAAGAGACCCAGTACTTC.

CDR3 sequence: CASSLRTGESSPLHF. In DNA, the CDR3 is TGTGCCAGCAGTTTAAGAACAGGGGAGAGTTCACCCCTCCACTTT. The chain joins TRBV27 to TRBJ1-6; 7 positions match TRBD1. V lost 2 bases to trimming and J lost 9 bases; unmatched junction nucleotides: 7. Germline V gene lookup returns CDR1 MNHEY and CDR2 SMNVEV (reference sequence). The CDR3 runs to 15 residues.